Below, 4 T cell receptor beta chains from the same sample are listed, as sequenced in a study of cytomegalovirus exposure and HLA in healthy donors. PCR involved 60 Vbeta and 13 Jbeta primers. Sequencing was performed with immunoSEQ multiplex PCR; in TCRdb, only in-frame clones are kept and a portion is missing. The data hold about 130,000 clones, with 74% observed a single time. The sequencing sample was made of PBMCs. Source of these receptors: a man aged 40-50 years in good health and CMV-seropositive.

The rearrangement uses TRBV9 and TRBJ2-1, with 9 nucleotides matching TRBD2. Per germline, CDR1 SGDLS and CDR2 YYNGEE. J was trimmed by 4 bases and V by 0 bases; bases with no gene match: 8. The CDR3 has 17 amino acids. CDR3: CASSVGGSGGAYNEQFF. As DNA, the CDR3 is TGTGCCAGCAGCGTAGGTGGTAGCGGGGGAGCGTACAATGAGCAGTTCTTC.

The chain links TRBV21-1 to TRBJ1-5. TRBV21-1 is reported as a pseudogene. The CDR3 totals 14 residues. CDR3 residues: CPSTLLYSNQPQHF. The CDR3 DNA sequence: TGTCCAAGCACGCTACTCTATAGCAATCAGCCCCAGCATTTT.

V gene TRBV6-1 combines with J gene TRBJ1-5; D remains ambiguous. The length of the CDR3 is 12 residues. Germline V gene data show CDR1 as MNHNS and CDR2 as SASEGT. Trimming took off 2 bases at V and 9 bases at J, with 8 bases between the two ends. CDR3 nucleotide sequence: TGTGCCAGCAGTGAAAGCCAAACGCCCCAGCATTTT. Its protein is CASSESQTPQHF.

This clone came up a few times. The rearrangement uses TRBV19 and TRBJ2-1; D gene unclear. This CDR3 contains 12 residues. V dropped 1 base and J dropped 7 bases, with 5 bases sitting between them. CDR1 and CDR2 (germline): LNHDA, SQIVND (reference sequence). Written as DNA, the CDR3 is TGTGCCAGTAGTATAGCCGTGAATGAGCAGTTCTTC. This codes for CASSIAVNEQFF.